Below, 17 T cell receptor beta chains from the same sample are listed, as sequenced in a study of blood T cell repertoires in COVID-19. Libraries were prepared by immunoSEQ multiplex PCR; TCRdb keeps only in-frame clonotypes and omits some of them. This sample has about 53,000 clones, with just under 85% found just once. The sample consisted of peripheral blood. These receptors were taken from a human donor in a cohort sampled during active COVID-19.

The rearrangement joins TRBV28 to TRBJ2-7; a possible D gene is TRBD2 (5 bases). Per the germline V gene, CDR1 is MDHEN and CDR2 is SYDVKM. The V gene lost 3 bases and the J gene lost 2 bases, with 17 bases spanning the gap. The CDR3 covers 16 residues. CDR3 nucleotides: TGTGCCAGCAGTTTGGACCGGATGGAGGACGCCTACGAGCAGTACTTC. Its translation: CASSLDRMEDAYEQYF. The variable domain in full, completed from reference TRBV28 and TRBJ2-7, reads DVKVTQSSRYLVKRTGEKVFLECVQDMDHENMFWYRQDPGLGLRLIYFSYDVKMKEKGDIPEGYSVSREKKERFSLILESASTNQTSMYLCASSLDRMEDAYEQYFGPGTRLTVT.

The chain combines TRBV28 with TRBJ1-4; D is possibly TRBD1 (5 bases). Trimming left V 2 bases short and J 8 bases short, with 15 bases between. The CDR3 is 15 residues long. Per the germline V gene, CDR1 is MDHEN and CDR2 is SYDVKM. For the CDR3, the DNA is TGTGCCAGCAGTTTAGGGGCGCAGGGTCGGGAAAAACTGTTTTTT. It is translated as CASSLGAQGREKLFF.

This rearrangement joins TRBV4-1 to TRBJ2-7; perhaps TRBD2 as D (5 bases). Per the germline V gene, CDR1 is MGHRA and CDR2 is YSYEKL. The germline V and J ends were trimmed by 1 base and 5 bases, with 9 bases remaining between them. The CDR3 sequence is 13 residues long. The CDR3 region is CASSQVMRDEQYF. The CDR3 bases are TGCGCCAGCAGCCAAGTTATGCGGGACGAGCAGTACTTC.

CDR3 coding DNA: TGTGCCAGCAGCTTAGGGTCAGCGTTTGAGCAAGAGACCCAGTACTTC. Protein sequence: CASSLGSAFEQETQYF. The chain joins TRBV7-8 to TRBJ2-5; D is unresolved. CDR1 and CDR2 from the germline V gene are SGHVS and FQNEAQ. The germline V and J ends were trimmed by 1 base and 2 bases, with 14 bases remaining between them. CDR3 length equals 16 residues.

The chain recombines TRBV6-5 with TRBJ1-2, with D perhaps matching TRBD1 (5 bases). The V end was cut by 4 bases, the J end by 6 bases, with 18 bases between. Germline V gene sequence: CDR1 MNHEY, CDR2 SVGAGI. There are 15 residues in the CDR3. The CDR3 nucleotides read TGTGCCAGCAGTTCGGCCCGGCAGGGAAGGGATGGCTACACCTTC. Translated: CASSSARQGRDGYTF.

J is TRBJ1-6 and V is TRBV7-9; 7 bases line up with TRBD1. The CDR3 loop spans 14 amino acids. The germline V gene encodes CDR1 SEHNR and CDR2 FQNEAQ (reference sequence). V gave up 5 bases and J gave up 10 bases; unmatched junction bases: 8. The CDR3 protein is CASSRGQSGSPLHF. As DNA, the CDR3 is TGTGCCAGCAGCCGGGGACAGAGTGGGTCACCCCTCCACTTT.

This chain links TRBV9 with TRBJ1-1; D is perhaps TRBD1 (5 bases). CDR3 length: 17 amino acids. Per germline, CDR1 SGDLS and CDR2 YYNGEE. The V and J ends lost 1 base and 3 bases respectively, with 19 bases between them. The CDR3 loop is CASSVYPIQGGDTEAFF. For the CDR3, the DNA is TGTGCCAGCAGCGTATACCCAATCCAGGGAGGGGACACTGAAGCTTTCTTT.

This clone was observed a few times. The chain combines TRBV6-2 or TRBV6-3 with TRBJ1-5; D may be TRBD1 (5 bases). V was shortened by 4 bases and J by 3 bases, with 13 bases between the two germline ends. CDR3 length: 15 residues. Germline CDR1 MNHEY, CDR2 SVGEGT. In DNA form, the CDR3 reads TGTGCCAGCAGTTTCCCCAGGGAGGACAATCAGCCCCAGCATTTT. As protein: CASSFPREDNQPQHF.

The chain carries TRBV7-9 and TRBJ2-4; 10 nucleotides line up with TRBD2. The germline V gene encodes CDR1 SEHNR and CDR2 FQNEAQ (reference sequence). With 10 bases clipped from V and 1 base from J, the junction kept 10 bases outside the gene matches. This CDR3 contains 16 residues. CDR3 sequence: CAIGLADGGAKNIQYF. In DNA, the CDR3 is TGTGCCATTGGACTAGCGGACGGAGGGGCCAAAAACATTCAGTACTTC.

V is TRBV2 and J is TRBJ2-1; D may be TRBD2 (6 bases). CDR3 length equals 15 residues. CDR1 and CDR2 from the germline V gene are SNHLY and FYNNEI. The V end was cut by 7 bases, the J end by 0 bases, with 13 bases between. This CDR3 is CASNKLEGSYNEQFF. CDR3 in DNA: TGTGCCAGCAACAAACTGGAGGGCTCCTACAATGAGCAGTTCTTC.

The chain joins TRBV7-9 to TRBJ2-3; no clear D. This CDR3 has 10 amino acids. Germline V gene lookup returns CDR1 SEHNR and CDR2 FQNEAQ (reference sequence). The V end lost 10 bases, the J end lost 4 bases, and 6 bases lay between the germline ends. The CDR3 loop reads CATIADTQYF. The CDR3 DNA is TGTGCCACAATTGCAGATACGCAGTATTTT.

The rearrangement joins TRBV9 to TRBJ1-4; perhaps TRBD1 as D (5 bases). The CDR3 spans 17 residues. Germline V lookup: CDR1 SGDLS, CDR2 YYNGEE. Trimming took 3 bases from V and 0 from J, leaving 15 bases between them. The CDR3 DNA is TGTGCCAGCAGCGCCGACAGCCTGATTTCAACTAATGAAAAACTGTTTTTT. Its protein product is CASSADSLISTNEKLFF.

V gene TRBV2 combines with J gene TRBJ2-7, with D perhaps matching TRBD1 (5 bases). Trimming left V 6 bases short and J 0 bases short, with 15 bases between. Germline CDR1 is SNHLY and CDR2 is FYNNEI. The CDR3 totals 15 residues. The CDR3 bases are TGTGCCAGCAGAGTATCACAGGTCAGCTCCTACGAGCAGTACTTC. It is translated as CASRVSQVSSYEQYF. The variable domain in full, completed from reference TRBV2 and TRBJ2-7, reads EPEVTQTPSHQVTQMGQEVILRCVPISNHLYFYWYRQILGQKVEFLVSFYNNEISEKSEIFDDQFSVERPDGSNFTLKIRSTKLEDSAMYFCASRVSQVSSYEQYFGPGTRLTVT.

V gene TRBV11-2 combines with J gene TRBJ2-3; 8 bases fit TRBD1. In germline, CDR1 is SGHAT, CDR2 FQNNGV. J lost 6 bases, V lost 6 bases, and 11 bases had no gene match. CDR3 length: 15 residues. The CDR3 spells CASSPGTGFLDTQYF. CDR3 nucleotides: TGTGCCAGCAGTCCTGGGACAGGATTTCTTGATACGCAGTATTTT. Based on the CDR3 plus reference TRBV11-2 and TRBJ2-3, the full variable domain is EAGVAQSPRYKIIEKRQSVAFWCNPISGHATLYWYQQILGQGPKLLIQFQNNGVVDDSQLPKDRFSAERLKGVDSTLKIQPAKLEDSAVYLCASSPGTGFLDTQYFGPGTRLTVL.

The chain joins TRBV4-3 to TRBJ1-2, with 11 bases that match TRBD1. V shed 4 bases, J shed 6 bases, and the junction held 4 bases outside the gene matches. Per the germline V gene, CDR1 is LGHNA and CDR2 is YSLEER. This CDR3 spans 14 amino acids. The chain's CDR3 is CASSPRDRGDGYTF. For the CDR3, the DNA is TGCGCCAGCAGCCCTAGGGACAGGGGGGATGGCTACACCTTC.

The V and J genes are TRBV6-1 and TRBJ2-3; tentatively, D is TRBD2 (6 bases). The CDR3 totals 14 residues. Trimming removed 3 bases from V and 2 bases from J, with 9 bases in between. CDR1 is MNHNS, CDR2 SASEGT, per germline. DNA for the CDR3: TGTGCCAGCAGTGACGGGGGTTTCACAGATACGCAGTATTTT. It is translated as CASSDGGFTDTQYF.

Only a few counts were recorded for this clone. The chain is built from TRBV5-1 and TRBJ2-2; D not certain. V was trimmed by 4 bases and J by 5 bases, leaving 3 bases between them. CDR3 length: 11 residues. From germline, CDR1 is SGHRS and CDR2 YFSETQ. The CDR3 sequence: CASSHTGELFF. The CDR3, as DNA: TGCGCCAGCAGCCATACCGGGGAGCTGTTTTTT.